These T cell receptor beta chains were read from a single sample in a study of blood T cell repertoires in COVID-19. Only in-frame clones appear in the TCRdb table, and some are missing; sequencing was by immunoSEQ multiplex PCR. Of approximately 120,000 clones in the sample, around three quarters were seen once. Material for sequencing was peripheral blood. Receptors originate from a human donor in a cohort sampled during active COVID-19. Each CDR3 is given with its conserved first and last residue. Fields, in order: D gene, CDR3 length, J gene, clone size, V gene, CDR3 protein, CDR3 DNA. D genes are given only for firm matches. Clone sizes are given selectively: once, few, many, or a class where the clone is expanded.

>-|16|TRBJ2-5|-|TRBV6-5
CASSYSNPSLLETQYF
TGTGCCAGCAGTTACTCGAACCCCTCACTCCTAGAGACCCAGTACTTC
>TRBD1|14|TRBJ2-7|-|TRBV5-4
CASSPSTGSYEQYF
TGTGCCAGCAGCCCTTCGACAGGGAGTTACGAGCAGTACTTC
>-|13|TRBJ2-5|-|TRBV28
CASSLYQGKTQYF
TGTGCCAGCAGTTTATATCAGGGAAAGACCCAGTACTTC
>TRBD1|14|TRBJ1-5|once|TRBV19
CASRPDRGPRAQHF
TGTGCCAGTAGGCCCGACAGGGGCCCGCGGGCCCAGCATTTT
>-|19|TRBJ2-7|-|TRBV28
CASSFSAVRRDSSSYEQYF
TGTGCCAGCAGTTTTAGTGCCGTTCGGCGGGACAGCTCTTCCTACGAGCAGTACTTC
>TRBD1|15|TRBJ2-7|-|TRBV19
CASSGTGDLSYEQYF
TGTGCCAGTAGTGGAACAGGGGACCTTTCCTACGAGCAGTACTTC
>TRBD2|14|TRBJ2-3|-|TRBV29-1
CSVGTSGLTDTQYF
TGCAGCGTCGGGACTAGCGGGCTCACAGATACGCAGTATTTT
>TRBD1|14|TRBJ2-1|-|TRBV19
CASRTDRGRNEQFF
TGTGCCAGTAGAACAGACAGGGGGCGGAATGAGCAGTTCTTC
>-|15|TRBJ2-1|-|TRBV7-3
CASSPSFVDYNEQFF
TGTGCCAGCAGCCCCAGTTTCGTCGACTACAATGAGCAGTTCTTC
>-|12|TRBJ2-1|few|TRBV5-8
CASSQTGGEQFF
TGTGCCAGCAGCCAAACTGGAGGTGAGCAGTTCTTC
>TRBD1|14|TRBJ1-1|once|TRBV5-1
CASGKQGLNTEAFF
TGCGCCAGCGGTAAACAGGGGCTGAACACTGAAGCTTTCTTT
>-|13|TRBJ2-5|-|TRBV24-1
CATSDGQEVAQYF
TGTGCCACCAGTGACGGCCAGGAGGTAGCCCAGTACTTC
>TRBD1|14|TRBJ2-7|-|TRBV11-2
CATGPGQGNYEQYF
TGTGCCACTGGACCGGGACAGGGGAACTACGAGCAGTACTTC
>TRBD1|14|TRBJ1-2|-|TRBV2
CASSPQGASYGYTF
TGTGCCAGCAGCCCTCAGGGGGCCTCTTATGGCTACACCTTC
>-|13|TRBJ2-5|-|TRBV19
CASSRPYQETQYF
TGTGCCAGTAGTAGGCCATACCAAGAGACCCAGTACTTC
>TRBD1|14|TRBJ2-7|few|TRBV27
CASSPPGQVNEQYF
TGTGCCAGCAGTCCCCCGGGACAGGTCAACGAGCAGTACTTC
>-|15|TRBJ1-6|-|TRBV7-9
CASSPAPTGYSPLHF
TGTGCCAGCAGCCCCGCCCCGACAGGTTATTCACCCCTCCACTTT
>TRBD2|16|TRBJ2-1|-|TRBV11-3
CASSLDSGGPGNEQFF
TGTGCCAGCAGCTTGGATAGCGGGGGGCCGGGGAATGAGCAGTTCTTC
>TRBD1|15|TRBJ2-7|-|TRBV6-5
CASRDLATGGSEQYF
TGTGCCAGCAGGGACTTGGCGACAGGGGGCAGCGAGCAGTACTTC
>-|15|TRBJ2-7|-|TRBV12-5
CASGLQAGGPYEQYF
TGTGCTAGTGGTTTGCAAGCGGGTGGCCCCTACGAGCAGTACTTC
>TRBD1|12|TRBJ1-1|-|TRBV12-3/TRBV12-4
CASSSTGTEAFF
TGTGCCAGCAGCTCGACAGGGACAGAAGCTTTCTTT
>-|16|TRBJ2-7|-|TRBV5-8
CASSSGLGARFNEQYF
TGTGCCAGCAGCTCTGGTTTGGGGGCGCGCTTCAACGAGCAGTACTTC
>-|15|TRBJ1-5|few|TRBV9
CASSVGGLSNQPQHF
TGTGCCAGCAGCGTAGGAGGACTTAGCAATCAGCCCCAGCATTTT
>-|15|TRBJ2-1|-|TRBV28
CASSFWSSSYNEQFF
TGTGCCAGCAGTTTCTGGTCGAGCTCCTACAATGAGCAGTTCTTC
>-|14|TRBJ2-5|-|TRBV5-6
CASSLGTAQETQYF
TGTGCCAGCAGCTTGGGGACAGCCCAAGAGACCCAGTACTTC
>TRBD2|19|TRBJ2-5|-|TRBV14
CASSQVWGTLAGNQETQYF
TGTGCCAGCAGCCAAGTGTGGGGTACACTAGCGGGCAACCAAGAGACCCAGTACTTC
>-|14|TRBJ1-4|-|TRBV2
CASSRDLTNEKLFF
TGTGCCAGCAGTAGGGACTTAACTAATGAAAAACTGTTTTTT
>TRBD1|16|TRBJ1-1|-|TRBV10-2
CASSEGDRGRGTEAFF
TGCGCCAGCAGTGAGGGGGACAGGGGACGAGGGACTGAAGCTTTCTTT
>TRBD1|14|TRBJ2-5|-|TRBV5-1
CASSLGQGQETQYF
TGCGCCAGCAGCTTGGGACAGGGGCAAGAGACCCAGTACTTC
>TRBD1|15|TRBJ1-2|-|TRBV7-9
CASTHPGQGRDGYTF
TGTGCCAGCACCCACCCCGGACAGGGGAGGGATGGCTACACCTTC
>TRBD1|14|TRBJ2-2|once|TRBV19
CASSWDRGPGELFF
TGTGCCAGTAGTTGGGACAGGGGACCCGGGGAGCTGTTTTTT
>-|15|TRBJ2-3|-|TRBV7-8
CASKHAGSRTDTQYF
TGTGCCAGCAAACACGCAGGGTCTCGCACAGATACGCAGTATTTT
>TRBD2|14|TRBJ2-1|-|TRBV6-5
CASSQAGGGNEQFF
TGTGCCAGCAGCCAAGCGGGGGGCGGGAATGAGCAGTTCTTC
>TRBD1|13|TRBJ2-7|-|TRBV11-3
CASSDGQDYEQYF
TGTGCCAGCAGCGACGGACAGGACTACGAGCAGTACTTC
>-|13|TRBJ2-5|-|TRBV27
CASSKVEGETQYF
TGTGCCAGCAGTAAAGTGGAGGGGGAGACCCAGTACTTC
>TRBD1|14|TRBJ1-1|many|TRBV2
CASSPTGVYTEAFF
TGTGCCAGCAGCCCGACAGGGGTATACACTGAAGCTTTCTTT
>-|12|TRBJ1-1|-|TRBV19
CASRTWNTEAFF
TGTGCCAGCCGAACTTGGAACACTGAAGCTTTCTTT
>-|16|TRBJ1-5|-|TRBV6-5
CASSSVFTASNQPQHF
TGTGCCAGCAGTTCCGTCTTTACAGCTAGCAATCAGCCCCAGCATTTT
>TRBD2|14|TRBJ2-1|-|TRBV7-8
CASSPMGAGVGQFF
TGTGCCAGCAGCCCGATGGGAGCGGGGGTTGGGCAGTTCTTC
>TRBD1|12|TRBJ1-1|-|TRBV6-5
CASKQGGTEAFF
TGTGCCAGCAAGCAGGGGGGAACTGAAGCTTTCTTT
>TRBD2|18|TRBJ2-5|-|TRBV5-4
CASSRGVAGPPYQETQYF
TGTGCCAGCAGCCGCGGGGTAGCGGGGCCGCCCTACCAAGAGACCCAGTACTTC
>TRBD2|17|TRBJ2-5|once|TRBV5-6
CASSLVVKRGLKETQYF
TGTGCCAGCAGCTTGGTGGTCAAGCGGGGGTTGAAGGAGACCCAGTACTTC
>-|12|TRBJ2-7|-|TRBV6-5
CASRGGVHEQYF
TGTGCCAGCAGAGGGGGTGTTCACGAGCAGTACTTC
>-|15|TRBJ2-6|-|TRBV5-1
CASSPEARGANVLTF
TGCGCCAGCAGCCCCGAGGCCCGGGGGGCCAACGTCCTGACTTTC
>-|13|TRBJ2-7|-|TRBV29-1
CSVAGGNPYEQYF
TGCAGCGTTGCAGGGGGGAACCCCTACGAGCAGTACTTC